The T cell receptor beta chain described here comes from a study of Ad26.COV2.S vaccination and SARS-CoV-2 variants. Whole-study context: Donor was assigned to the Ad26.COV2.S arm of trial COV1001.

Produced via immunoSEQ multiplex PCR; TCRdb's table is partial and in-frame only. The profile shows some 480,000 clones, about 83% of them singletons. Regarding treatment: over 15 received Ad26.COV2.S at low or high dose, single or two shots; several received placebo; per-sample allocation not given. Day 63 after the first vaccine or placebo injection was the time point for sampling. Vaccination employed an Ad26 vector expressing the Wuhan-strain SARS-CoV-2 spike. A note on this clone: The antigen is undetermined.

General study points: People who got the vaccine or the placebo had similar non-spike TCR breadth.

The CDR3 contains 14 residues. The V gene lost 4 bases and the J gene lost 6 bases, with 12 bases spanning the gap. The V gene's germline CDR1 is MDHEN and CDR2 SYDVKM. This sequence joins TRBV28 and TRBJ2-2; D gene ambiguous. The receptor comes from a person between 18 and 65 years old who received the Ad26.COV2.S COVID-19 vaccine or a placebo. This specimen consisted of peripheral blood, obtained in a trial of Ad26.COV2.S vaccine versus placebo. The CDR3 here is CASSSLRSPGELFF. In nucleotides, the CDR3 is TGTGCCAGCAGTTCCCTGCGGTCCCCCGGGGAGCTGTTTTTT.